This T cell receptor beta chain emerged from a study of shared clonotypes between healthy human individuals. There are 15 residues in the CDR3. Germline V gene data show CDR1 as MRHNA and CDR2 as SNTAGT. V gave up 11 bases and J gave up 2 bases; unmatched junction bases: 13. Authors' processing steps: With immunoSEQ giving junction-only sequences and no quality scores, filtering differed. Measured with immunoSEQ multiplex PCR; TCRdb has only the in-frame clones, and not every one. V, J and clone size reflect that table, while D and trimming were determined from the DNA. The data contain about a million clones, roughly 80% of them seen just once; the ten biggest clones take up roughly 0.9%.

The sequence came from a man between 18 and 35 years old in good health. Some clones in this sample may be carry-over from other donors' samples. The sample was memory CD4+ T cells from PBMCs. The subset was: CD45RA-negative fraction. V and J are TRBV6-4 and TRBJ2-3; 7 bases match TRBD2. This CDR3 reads CAALILAETTDTQYF. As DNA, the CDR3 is TGTGCCGCTCTAATTCTAGCGGAGACCACAGATACGCAGTATTTT.